This TCR beta chain was identified in a study of blood T cell repertoires in COVID-19. Looked up from germline, CDR1 is MNHNY and CDR2 is SVGAGI (reference sequence). V gave up 1 base and J gave up 6 bases; unmatched junction bases: 5. The CDR3 spans 14 residues. TCRdb's table, derived via immunoSEQ multiplex PCR, lists solely in-frame clones and lacks some. The table has roughly 250,000 clones, approximately 87% seen once. Sequencing was performed on peripheral blood. V and J are TRBV6-6 and TRBJ1-1; TRBD1 aligns across 7 bases. The origin of this receptor is a woman younger than 45 with COVID-19, enrolled during active disease. CDR3 sequence: CASSYLDRTAEAFF. Written as DNA, the CDR3 is TGTGCCAGCAGTTACTTGGACAGGACTGCTGAAGCTTTCTTT.